A single T cell receptor (beta chain) is shown here with its context. This record belongs to a study of cytomegalovirus exposure and HLA in healthy donors. CDR1 is MNHNY, CDR2 SVGAGI, per germline (reference sequence). This CDR3 comprises 12 residues. V dropped 8 bases and J dropped 6 bases, with 13 bases sitting between them. The PCR was carried out with 60 Vbeta primers and 13 Jbeta primers. Data came from immunoSEQ multiplex PCR; TCRdb stores just in-frame clones and leaves some out. Among roughly 130,000 clones listed, 80% to 90% were seen once. The rearrangement joins TRBV6-6 to TRBJ1-2; D unresolved. This TCR came from a woman aged 18-35 years in good health and CMV-seropositive. The specimen was PBMCs. CDR3 region: CASGTEGDGYTF. The CDR3 DNA sequence: TGTGCCAGCGGAACGGAGGGCGATGGCTACACCTTC.